Listed here are 32 T cell receptor beta chains from one sample, sequenced in a study of blood T cell repertoires in COVID-19. Data came from immunoSEQ multiplex PCR; TCRdb stores just in-frame clones and leaves some out. This table has over 250,000 clones, 85% appearing once. The specimen was peripheral blood. Receptors originate from a human donor in a cohort sampled during active COVID-19.

With regard to this clone: This same CDR3 is encoded by further DNA sequences in the sample. This chain connects TRBV30 to TRBJ1-6, with D perhaps TRBD1 (6 bases). V was shortened by 1 base and J by 2 bases, with 6 bases between the two germline ends. This CDR3 is built from 14 residues. Germline loops: CDR1 GTSNPN, CDR2 SVGIG (reference sequence). The CDR3 bases are TGTGCCTGGAGTGGGGGGCCCTATAATTCACCCCTCCACTTT. It specifies CAWSGGPYNSPLHF.

V usage is TRBV27 and J usage is TRBJ2-3, with D possibly TRBD1 on 5 matching bases. V was cut by 3 bases and J by 1 base, with 8 bases left in between. Germline V lookup: CDR1 MNHEY, CDR2 SMNVEV (reference sequence). The CDR3 totals 14 residues. Here the CDR3 reads CASSLGHGTDTQYF. The CDR3 DNA sequence: TGTGCCAGCAGTTTGGGGCACGGCACAGATACGCAGTATTTT.

The V and J genes are TRBV9 and TRBJ2-6, with unresolved D. The CDR3 loop spans 15 amino acids. CDR1 SGDLS and CDR2 YYNGEE come from the germline V gene. The germline V and J ends were trimmed by 0 bases and 6 bases, with 10 bases remaining between them. The CDR3: CASSVGDLPANVLTF. The CDR3 DNA reads as TGTGCCAGCAGCGTAGGTGACTTGCCGGCCAACGTCCTGACTTTC.

The chain recombines TRBV5-5 with TRBJ1-2; D possibly corresponds to TRBD1 (6 bases). Germline V gene lookup returns CDR1 SGHKS and CDR2 YYEKEE (reference sequence). This CDR3 region has 14 residues. Trimming took off 0 bases at V and 4 bases at J, with 10 bases between the two ends. CDR3 sequence reads: CASSLGGTPYGYTF. DNA of the CDR3: TGTGCCAGCAGCTTGGGTGGGACACCCTATGGCTACACCTTC.

The rearrangement links TRBV7-8 to TRBJ2-3; a possible D gene is TRBD2 (5 bases). V was clipped by 4 bases and J by 1 base, with 6 bases between them. CDR3 length equals 13 residues. Per germline, CDR1 SGHVS and CDR2 FQNEAQ. The CDR3 reads CASSSGGTDTQYF. The CDR3 nucleotides are TGTGCCAGCAGCTCCGGGGGCACAGATACGCAGTATTTT.

V and J are TRBV28 and TRBJ1-3; D is unclear. Germline V gene data show CDR1 as MDHEN and CDR2 as SYDVKM. This CDR3 spans 15 amino acids. With 4 bases removed from V and 0 bases from J, the gap between germline ends came to 10 bases. For the CDR3, the DNA is TGTGCCAGCAGTTCCCCTGGGCGCTCTGGAAACACCATATATTTT. This sequence encodes CASSSPGRSGNTIYF.

This clone has a single count. The chain combines TRBV2 with TRBJ1-2, with 7 bases matching TRBD1. The J segment lost 5 bases and the V segment lost 8 bases, leaving 11 bases of the junction unmatched. Looked up from germline, CDR1 is SNHLY and CDR2 is FYNNEI. The CDR3 is 14 amino acids. This CDR3 is CASGTNRGLYGYTF. As DNA, the CDR3 is TGTGCCAGCGGAACCAACAGGGGCTTGTATGGCTACACCTTC.

Notes on this clone: The junction differs from germline at one of its ends, possibly a read error. V is TRBV6-5 and J is TRBJ1-5; no definite D call. This CDR3 comprises 15 residues. The V gene's germline CDR1 is MNHEY and CDR2 SVGAGI. CDR3 nucleotide sequence: TGTGCCAGCAGGCTGATGTCGGAGCTTGGTCAGCTCCAGCATTTT. Amino acids: CASRLMSELGQLQHF.

This chain connects TRBV28 to TRBJ1-6, with TRBD1 matching 7 bases. The CDR3 spans 13 residues. Germline CDR1 is MDHEN and CDR2 is SYDVKM. V lost 7 bases and J lost 8; bases outside the gene matches: 5. As DNA, the CDR3 is TGTGCCAGCAACGACAGGGTTTATTCACCCCTCCACTTT. Residues: CASNDRVYSPLHF.

The chain joins TRBV6-4 to TRBJ1-1; maybe TRBD1 (6 bases). The CDR3 is 13 amino acids. Germline CDR1 is MRHNA and CDR2 is SNTAGT. The germline V and J ends were trimmed by 4 bases and 4 bases, with 10 bases remaining between them. CDR3 loop: CASSVEQGTEAFF. CDR3 nucleotides: TGTGCCAGCAGTGTGGAACAGGGCACTGAAGCTTTCTTT.

Concerning this clone itself: At the DNA level, this CDR3 is encoded by other sequences in the same sample as well. The chain joins TRBV5-1 to TRBJ2-1; 7 nucleotides agree with TRBD2. Germline values: CDR1 SGHRS, CDR2 YFSETQ. After removal of 0 bases from V and 0 bases from J, the junction contained 3 bases not matched to a gene. The CDR3 covers 16 residues. The DNA of the CDR3 is TGCGCCAGCAGCTTGGTTGCGGGAGCCTCCTACAATGAGCAGTTCTTC. It yields the protein CASSLVAGASYNEQFF. Based on the CDR3 plus reference TRBV5-1 and TRBJ2-1, the full variable domain is KAGVTQTPRYLIKTRGQQVTLSCSPISGHRSVSWYQQTPGQGLQFLFEYFSETQRNKGNFPGRFSGRQFSNSRSEMNVSTLELGDSALYLCASSLVAGASYNEQFFGPGTRLTVL.

The CDR3 here is CSALFGAGQLSNEKLFF. CDR3 nucleotides: TGCAGCGCCCTCTTTGGGGCCGGGCAGCTTTCTAATGAAAAACTGTTTTTT. The chain employs TRBV29-1 and TRBJ1-4; D may be TRBD1 (5 bases). The CDR3 contains 17 residues. Germline V gene lookup returns CDR1 SQVTM and CDR2 ANQGSEA. The V gene lost 7 bases and the J gene lost 3 bases, with 24 bases spanning the gap. The entire variable domain, with the rest obtained from reference TRBV29-1 and TRBJ1-4, is as follows: SAVISQKPSRDICQRGTSLTIQCQVDSQVTMMFWYRQQPGQSLTLIATANQGSEATYESGFVIDKFPISRPNLTFSTLTVSNMSPEDSSIYLCSALFGAGQLSNEKLFFGSGTQLSVL.

The chain carries TRBV5-1 and TRBJ1-2, with TRBD1 identical over 8 bases. Germline trimming cut 0 bases from V and 4 bases from J; bases unmatched to any gene: 8. This CDR3 comprises 16 residues. Germline V CDR1 and CDR2: SGHRS, YFSETQ. The CDR3 reads CASSLATGDTGYGYTF. The DNA of the CDR3 is TGCGCCAGCAGCTTGGCGACAGGGGATACGGGCTATGGCTACACCTTC.

The chain recombines TRBV7-9 with TRBJ1-6, with D hard to call. CDR3 length: 13 residues. Germline lookup yields CDR1 SEHNR and CDR2 FQNEAQ (reference sequence). Trimming removed 1 base from V and 10 bases from J, with 8 bases in between. The CDR3 bases are TGTGCCAGCAGCTTAGAGTCCCGGTCACCCCTCCACTTT. Its protein product is CASSLESRSPLHF.

The chain combines TRBV27 with TRBJ2-2; 11 nucleotides agree with TRBD2. Germline values: CDR1 MNHEY, CDR2 SMNVEV (reference sequence). V lost 3 bases and J lost 6; bases outside the gene matches: 9. The CDR3 has 17 residues. The CDR3 sequence: CASSFTIAGGLSGELFF. The CDR3 DNA sequence: TGTGCCAGCAGTTTCACTATAGCGGGAGGGCTTTCCGGGGAGCTGTTTTTT.

This clone was counted only a few times. The CDR3 region is CASSRREWGGAFF. CDR3 DNA: TGTGCCAGCAGTCGACGAGAATGGGGAGGGGCTTTCTTT. V and J are TRBV6-2 or TRBV6-3 and TRBJ1-1; D is uncertain. Trimming removed 5 bases from V and 11 bases from J, with 18 bases in between. The germline V gene encodes CDR1 MNHEY and CDR2 SVGEGT. The CDR3 has 13 residues.

This rearrangement joins TRBV2 to TRBJ1-3; 7 nucleotides match TRBD1. V trimming: 7 bases; J trimming: 4 bases; junction bases outside the gene matches: 10. This CDR3 is built from 15 residues. The germline gives CDR1 SNHLY, CDR2 FYNNEI. The DNA of the CDR3 is TGTGCCAGCACTCAAGAGGGGGCAATCGGAAACACCATATATTTT. Translated, it gives CASTQEGAIGNTIYF.

The V and J genes are TRBV27 and TRBJ2-7; 9 bases agree with TRBD2. The CDR3 is 15 residues long. Germline V gene lookup returns CDR1 MNHEY and CDR2 SMNVEV (reference sequence). V lost 6 bases, J lost 3 bases, and 9 bases stayed unmatched. The CDR3 here is CASRNLLAGFYEQYF. The CDR3 coding sequence is TGTGCCAGCAGAAATCTTCTAGCGGGATTCTACGAGCAGTACTTC.

The chain carries TRBV5-1 and TRBJ1-2; 7 nucleotides match TRBD1. Trimming removed 4 bases from V and 3 bases from J; junction bases left unmatched: 6. This CDR3 is 14 amino acids long. Germline CDR1 is SGHRS and CDR2 is YFSETQ. CDR3 nucleotides: TGCGCCAGCAGCCTCCAGGGGGATCACTATGGCTACACCTTC. Translating gives CASSLQGDHYGYTF.

V and J are TRBV6-6 and TRBJ2-2; perhaps TRBD2 as D (6 bases). The germline gives CDR1 MNHNY, CDR2 SVGAGI (reference sequence). The V gene lost 7 bases and the J gene lost 3 bases, with 12 bases spanning the gap. The CDR3 loop spans 14 amino acids. The CDR3 DNA reads as TGTGCCAGCATTTCGGAGCGGGACACCGGGGAGCTGTTTTTT. Its protein product is CASISERDTGELFF.

The DNA of the CDR3 is TGTGCCAGCTCGGGAGGACTAAAACCCGATACGCAGTATTTT. Translated, it gives CASSGGLKPDTQYF. The chain joins TRBV27 to TRBJ2-3; 7 bases map to TRBD2. CDR3 size: 14 residues. Germline CDR1 is MNHEY and CDR2 is SMNVEV (reference sequence). Trimming cost V 8 bases and J 6 bases; bases outside gene matches: 11.

The CDR3 coding sequence is TGTGCCAGCAGTTACGCCCAGGCTAACTATGGCTACACCTTC. Residues: CASSYAQANYGYTF. V is TRBV6-5 and J is TRBJ1-2; D not resolved. The CDR3 spans 14 residues. Trimming took off 2 bases at V and 0 bases at J, with 7 bases between the two ends. Germline loops: CDR1 MNHEY, CDR2 SVGAGI.

This clone was seen just once. The chain recombines TRBV4-1 with TRBJ1-2, with unresolved D. The germline V and J ends were trimmed by 1 base and 8 bases, with 20 bases remaining between them. Germline CDR1 is MGHRA and CDR2 is YSYEKL. CDR3 length: 16 amino acids. The CDR3 reads CASSQVVRLREQGYTF. DNA of the CDR3: TGCGCCAGCAGCCAAGTGGTTAGGCTGAGGGAACAGGGCTACACCTTC.

The DNA for the CDR3 is TGTGCCAGCAGCTCGCCCAGGGGACTAGGGGGGCTGGAGCAGTTCTTC. It translates to CASSSPRGLGGLEQFF. This chain uses TRBV11-2 with TRBJ2-1; the match to TRBD2 covers 8 bases. This CDR3 has 16 residues. J lost 10 bases, V lost 4 bases, and 15 bases had no gene match. Germline CDR1 reads SGHAT; CDR2 reads FQNNGV.

The chain carries TRBV12-3 or TRBV12-4 and TRBJ2-7; TRBD2 aligns across 13 bases. V lost 8 bases, J lost 8 bases, and 0 bases stayed unmatched. The CDR3 contains 11 residues. The CDR3 region is CASGTSGKQYF. CDR3 DNA sequence: TGTGCCAGCGGGACTAGCGGGAAGCAGTACTTC.

This chain links TRBV7-8 with TRBJ1-1, with a weak D call TRBD1 (6 bases). This CDR3 contains 14 residues. V dropped 6 bases and J dropped 1 base, with 12 bases sitting between them. The V gene's germline CDR1 is SGHVS and CDR2 FQNEAQ. In DNA, the CDR3 is TGTGCCAGCAGTCTAGACAGGCCGAACACTGAAGCTTTCTTT. Its translation: CASSLDRPNTEAFF.

The sample holds one count of this clone. The chain is built from TRBV6-5 and TRBJ2-3, with D unclear. In germline, CDR1 is MNHEY, CDR2 SVGAGI. CDR3 size: 11 residues. Trimming took 5 bases from V and 9 from J, leaving 9 bases between them. CDR3 residues: CASSLFLTQYF. The CDR3 DNA reads TGTGCCAGCAGTCTGTTTCTAACGCAGTATTTT.

This chain connects TRBV28 to TRBJ2-1; TRBD2 matches at 10 bases. The germline V gene encodes CDR1 MDHEN and CDR2 SYDVKM. This CDR3 has 16 amino acids. V dropped 5 bases and J dropped 2; count of bases not matched to a gene: 6. The CDR3 loop reads CASSPRLAGPYNEQFF. CDR3 bases: TGTGCCAGCAGTCCAAGACTAGCGGGTCCCTACAATGAGCAGTTCTTC.

V usage is TRBV11-2 and J usage is TRBJ2-1; D is ambiguous. The CDR3 contains 12 residues. V lost 5 bases and J lost 10, with 12 bases in between. CDR1 SGHAT and CDR2 FQNNGV come from the germline V gene. The CDR3 here is CASSPLSKEQFF. CDR3 in DNA: TGTGCCAGCAGCCCTCTCTCTAAAGAGCAGTTCTTC.

The CDR3 protein is CASSISGQLSYNEQFF. CDR3 sequence (DNA): TGTGCCAGTAGTATATCCGGACAACTATCCTACAATGAGCAGTTCTTC. The J gene is TRBJ2-1, the V gene TRBV19, with a possible D match to TRBD1 (5 bases). This CDR3 is 16 amino acids long. The V and J ends lost 2 bases and 1 base respectively, with 12 bases between them. Germline lookup yields CDR1 LNHDA and CDR2 SQIVND (reference sequence).

The chain employs TRBV7-9 and TRBJ2-2, with TRBD2 identical over 11 bases. CDR1 and CDR2 from the germline V gene are SEHNR and FQNEAQ (reference sequence). The CDR3 contains 18 residues. J was trimmed by 4 bases and V by 5 bases; bases with no gene match: 12. Here the CDR3 DNA reads TGTGCCAGCAGCCCCGGGACTAGCGGACCCCGTACCACCGGGGAGCTGTTTTTT. Its translation: CASSPGTSGPRTTGELFF.

The rearrangement uses TRBV7-8 and TRBJ1-1, with TRBD1 matching 7 bases. Germline V CDR1 and CDR2: SGHVS, FQNEAQ. CDR3 length: 15 residues. The trim removed 5 bases at V and 4 bases at J, leaving 10 bases unmatched. DNA for the CDR3: TGTGCCAGCAGCGCGACAGGGATCATAGGCACTGAAGCTTTCTTT. It translates to CASSATGIIGTEAFF.